Detailed here is one T cell receptor beta chain. Its antigen is as yet unknown. The source of the sample is a study of cytomegalovirus exposure and HLA in healthy donors. General observations from the study: Later analysis showed most CMV-associated TCR beta chains appearing HLA-restricted.

Amplification used 60 Vbeta primers and 13 Jbeta primers. Some clones are missing from TCRdb's copy, which holds only in-frame ones; the method was immunoSEQ multiplex PCR. The sample lists 65,000 to 85,000 clones, around a tenth occurring once. Trimming cost V 4 bases and J 7 bases, with 11 bases left between them. The CDR3 runs to 12 residues. Germline V gives CDR1 MDHEN, CDR2 SYDVKM. The genes are TRBV28 and TRBJ2-7, with a tentative D call TRBD2 (5 bases). The origin of this receptor is a man in his fifties or sixties in good health and CMV-seropositive. Sequencing input: PBMCs. The CDR3 coding sequence is TGTGCCAGCAGTTCCTCTTTAGCGGAGCAGTACTTC. Amino acid sequence: CASSSSLAEQYF.